Below are 14 T cell receptor beta chains sequenced from a single sample in a study of Ad26.COV2.S vaccination and SARS-CoV-2 variants. This sample's treatment: roughly 19 received Ad26.COV2.S at low or high dose, single or two shots; about 5 received placebo; per-sample allocation not given. Sampling was performed 63 days after the first vaccine or placebo injection. The protocol was immunoSEQ multiplex PCR, while the TCRdb copy is restricted to in-frame clones and leaves out a portion. The sample yields hundreds of thousands of clones, about 91% seen once. The sample here was peripheral blood, taken in a trial of Ad26.COV2.S vaccine versus placebo. The receptors come from a person between 18 and 65 years old who received the Ad26.COV2.S COVID-19 vaccine or a placebo.

The V call is TRBV4-2, the J call TRBJ1-5; D remains ambiguous. This CDR3 has 13 amino acids. Trimming took off 4 bases at V and 7 bases at J, with 11 bases between the two ends. Germline lookup yields CDR1 LGHNA and CDR2 YNFKEQ. The CDR3, as DNA: TGTGCCAGCAGCCGGGCCCCCGGGCAGCCCCAGCATTTT. It codes for CASSRAPGQPQHF.

This sequence joins TRBV9 and TRBJ2-5; D ambiguous. This CDR3 has 12 amino acids. V lost 4 bases and J lost 4, with 8 bases in between. CDR1 and CDR2 from the germline V gene are SGDLS and YYNGEE. The CDR3 bases are TGTGCCAGCAGCCTCCCCGGAGAGACCCAGTACTTC. Translation: CASSLPGETQYF.

This chain uses TRBV10-3 with TRBJ1-2; tentative D call: TRBD1 (6 bases). This CDR3 contains 15 residues. Trimming left V 3 bases short and J 4 bases short, with 15 bases between. Germline V gene lookup returns CDR1 ENHRY and CDR2 SYGVKD. CDR3 amino acids: CAISDYGQNLYGYTF. In DNA form, the CDR3 reads TGTGCCATCAGTGACTATGGACAGAACCTCTATGGCTACACCTTC.

This sequence joins TRBV6-4 and TRBJ2-5, with 7 bases identical to TRBD1. This CDR3 region has 12 residues. The V segment lost 7 bases and the J segment 3 bases; nucleotides outside the gene matches: 2. The germline V gene has CDR1 MRHNA and CDR2 SNTAGT. CDR3 in DNA: TGTGCCAGCATGGGGACAGAAGAGACCCAGTACTTC. Translated: CASMGTEETQYF.

The chain is built from TRBV27 and TRBJ2-5; D possibly matches TRBD1 or TRBD2 (7 bases each). Trimming stripped 5 bases from V and 5 bases from J, with 24 bases between. The CDR3 covers 17 residues. Germline V gene sequence: CDR1 MNHEY, CDR2 SMNVEV (reference sequence). The CDR3 bases are TGTGCCAGCAGTCATCCCCCGGGGAGGGGGCTTGGTGAGACCCAGTACTTC. Translation: CASSHPPGRGLGETQYF.

This rearrangement joins TRBV7-2 to TRBJ1-6; 10 bases map to TRBD1. The junction had 3 bases not matched to a gene; V was cut back by 1 base and J by 6 bases. The CDR3 spans 16 residues. CDR1 SGHTA and CDR2 FQGNSA come from the germline V gene. CDR3 bases: TGTGCCAGCAGCTTAGGAGGGACAGGGGTTAATTCACCCCTCCACTTT. Translation: CASSLGGTGVNSPLHF.

This chain links TRBV7-9 with TRBJ2-7; D remains ambiguous. Germline V CDR1 and CDR2: SEHNR, FQNEAQ (reference sequence). The CDR3 has 15 amino acids. V was trimmed by 3 bases and J by 4 bases, leaving 16 bases between them. This CDR3 is CASSFERFGSYEQYF. DNA for the CDR3: TGTGCCAGCAGCTTTGAGAGGTTCGGAAGTTACGAGCAGTACTTC.

This clone was seen more than once but under ten times. The chain joins TRBV29-1 to TRBJ1-5; a weak D match, TRBD1 (6 bases). V lost 3 bases to trimming and J lost 2 bases, with 8 bases between them. Germline V CDR1 and CDR2: SQVTM, ANQGSEA. This CDR3 contains 13 residues. The CDR3 DNA reads TGCAGCGTTGACCGACAGGGCAATCAGCCCCAGCATTTT. Protein product: CSVDRQGNQPQHF.

This chain joins TRBV11-1 and TRBJ2-7; 7 bases align to TRBD1. In germline, CDR1 is SGHAT, CDR2 FQDESV (reference sequence). Trimming removed 1 base from V and 4 bases from J; junction bases left unmatched: 4. This CDR3 is built from 14 residues. CDR3 amino acids: CASSLGGGGYEQYV. The CDR3 region has the DNA TGTGCCAGCAGCTTAGGAGGGGGCGGGTACGAGCAGTACGTC.

The chain links TRBV19 to TRBJ2-1; D call uncertain. With 0 bases removed from V and 9 bases from J, the gap between germline ends came to 12 bases. The CDR3 loop spans 14 amino acids. Germline CDR1 is LNHDA and CDR2 is SQIVND (reference sequence). This CDR3 is CASSIDFWGPEQFF. The CDR3 DNA is TGTGCCAGTAGTATAGATTTTTGGGGTCCTGAGCAGTTCTTC.

This clone was seen only once. This chain connects TRBV5-1 to TRBJ1-4; a possible D gene is TRBD1 (5 bases). The CDR3 runs to 15 residues. Germline CDR1 SGHRS, CDR2 YFSETQ. V was pared by 4 bases and J by 8 bases, with 18 bases between. Written as DNA, the CDR3 is TGCGCCAGCAGCCGAACCACTCAGGGTCAGGAAAAACTGTTTTTT. Amino acid sequence: CASSRTTQGQEKLFF.

V usage is TRBV7-9 and J usage is TRBJ2-3; 7 positions match TRBD1. Losses at the gene ends were 4 bases for V and 2 bases for J; bases not matched to a gene: 6. The CDR3 is made up of 15 amino acids. CDR1 and CDR2 from the germline V gene are SEHNR and FQNEAQ (reference sequence). The CDR3 DNA reads TGTGCCAGCAGCTACCGACAGGGCCTCACAGATACGCAGTATTTT. Protein sequence: CASSYRQGLTDTQYF.

This clone was seen only a few times. The V gene is TRBV7-3, the J gene TRBJ1-1; D ambiguous. The CDR3 consists of 15 residues. Trimming stripped 0 bases from V and 1 base from J, with 9 bases between. The V gene's germline CDR1 is SGHTA and CDR2 FQGTGA. The CDR3 reads CASSLTPIRNTEAFF. In DNA form, the CDR3 reads TGTGCCAGCAGCTTAACCCCGATTCGGAACACTGAAGCTTTCTTT.

This clone was detected once. The genes are TRBV27 and TRBJ2-2; D possibly matches TRBD1 or TRBD2 (5 bases each). Germline CDR1 is MNHEY and CDR2 is SMNVEV (reference sequence). V was pared by 5 bases and J by 1 base, with 14 bases between. CDR3 length equals 16 residues. This chain's CDR3 is CASSVFGTVNTGELFF. CDR3 in DNA: TGTGCCAGCAGTGTTTTCGGGACGGTGAACACCGGGGAGCTGTTTTTT.